What follows is one T cell receptor (beta chain) and its context. Other DNA sequences within the sample encode an identical CDR3. Generated by immunoSEQ multiplex PCR, the TCRdb table keeps only in-frame clones and is missing some. The sample consists of around 26,000 clones, 75% to 90% of them appearing once. These data are taken from a study of PD-L1 blockade in urothelial cancer. Study-level background: Atezolizumab was started by patients in 2014 at 1,200 mg intravenously every 3 weeks. Analysis of the blood was performed 3 weeks (second dose) and 6 weeks after treatment start. T cells numbered a median of roughly 150,000 in the blood samples.

Samples spanned pretreatment and treatment, with 1 to 8 time points per patient. The TCR comes from a man in his sixties with urothelial cancer. Here the sequenced sample was PBMCs, taken around atezolizumab (anti-PD-L1) treatment.

The CDR3 sequence: CASSLSGGADTQYF. CDR3 DNA sequence: TGTGCCAGCAGCTTATCAGGGGGAGCAGATACGCAGTATTTT. This chain links TRBV7-9 with TRBJ2-3; 7 bases agree with TRBD1. V was clipped by 2 bases and J by 4 bases; unmatched bases: 3. The V gene's germline CDR1 is SEHNR and CDR2 FQNEAQ (reference sequence). The CDR3 covers 14 residues. The whole variable domain, filled in from reference TRBV7-9 and TRBJ2-3, reads DTGVSQNPRHKITKRGQNVTFRCDPISEHNRLYWYRQTLGQGPEFLTYFQNEAQLEKSRLLSDRFSAERPKGSFSTLEIQRTEQGDSAMYLCASSLSGGADTQYFGPGTRLTVL.